This T cell receptor (beta chain) was sequenced during a study of shared clonotypes between healthy human individuals. Naive CD8 cells were CD45RO-negative, positively selected for CCR7, excluding terminally differentiated effector memory CD45RA+ cells. This CDR3 has 13 amino acids. Germline CDR1 ENHRY, CDR2 SYGVKD. The V gene end was trimmed by 8 bases and the J gene end by 4 bases; junction bases not matched to a gene: 3. Clones were sequenced by immunoSEQ multiplex PCR, and TCRdb holds only the in-frame ones, with some missing. Of a few million clones in the sample, roughly 95% are singletons; the top ten hold about 1.7%.

The TCR comes from a man aged 18 to 29 in good health. Some clones in this sample may be carry-over from other donors' samples. The chain links TRBV10-3 to TRBJ2-2; TRBD2 agrees at 8 bases. The sequenced sample consisted of naive CD8+ T cells from PBMCs. The CDR3 loop reads CAIAGGGTGELFF. Here the CDR3 DNA reads TGTGCCATCGCGGGGGGCGGCACCGGGGAGCTGTTTTTT.